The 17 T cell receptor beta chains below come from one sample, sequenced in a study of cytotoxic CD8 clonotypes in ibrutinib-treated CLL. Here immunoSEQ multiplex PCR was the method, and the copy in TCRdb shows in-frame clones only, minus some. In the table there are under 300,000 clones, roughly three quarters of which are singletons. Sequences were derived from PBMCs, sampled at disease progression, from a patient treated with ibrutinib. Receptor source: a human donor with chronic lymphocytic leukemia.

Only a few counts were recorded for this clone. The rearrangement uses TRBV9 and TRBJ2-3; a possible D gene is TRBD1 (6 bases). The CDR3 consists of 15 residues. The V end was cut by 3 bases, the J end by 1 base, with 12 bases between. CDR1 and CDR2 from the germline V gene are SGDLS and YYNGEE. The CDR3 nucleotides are TGTGCCAGCAGCGCAGGGGACCGCCGCACAGATACGCAGTATTTT. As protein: CASSAGDRRTDTQYF.

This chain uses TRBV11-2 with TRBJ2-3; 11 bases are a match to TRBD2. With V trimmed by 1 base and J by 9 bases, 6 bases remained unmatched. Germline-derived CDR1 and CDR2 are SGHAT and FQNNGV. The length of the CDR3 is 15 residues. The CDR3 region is CASSLGLAGGGTQYF. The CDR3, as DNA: TGTGCCAGCAGCTTAGGGCTAGCGGGGGGCGGAACGCAGTATTTT. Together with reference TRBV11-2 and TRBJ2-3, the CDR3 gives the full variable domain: EAGVAQSPRYKIIEKRQSVAFWCNPISGHATLYWYQQILGQGPKLLIQFQNNGVVDDSQLPKDRFSAERLKGVDSTLKIQPAKLEDSAVYLCASSLGLAGGGTQYFGPGTRLTVL.

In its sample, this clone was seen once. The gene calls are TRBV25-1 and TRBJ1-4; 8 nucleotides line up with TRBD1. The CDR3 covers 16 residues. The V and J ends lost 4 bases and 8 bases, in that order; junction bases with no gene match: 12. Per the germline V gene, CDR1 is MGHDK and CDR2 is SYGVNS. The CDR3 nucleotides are TGTGCCAGCAGTGTCGCGCGGACAGGGTGGGAAGAAAAACTGTTTTTT. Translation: CASSVARTGWEEKLFF.

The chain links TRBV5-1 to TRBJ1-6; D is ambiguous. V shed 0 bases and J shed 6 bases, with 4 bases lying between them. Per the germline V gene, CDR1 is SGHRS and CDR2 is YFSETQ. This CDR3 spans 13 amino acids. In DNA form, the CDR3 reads TGCGCCAGCAGCTTGGCGGTTAATTCACCCCTCCACTTT. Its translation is CASSLAVNSPLHF. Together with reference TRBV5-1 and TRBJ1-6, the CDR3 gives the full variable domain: KAGVTQTPRYLIKTRGQQVTLSCSPISGHRSVSWYQQTPGQGLQFLFEYFSETQRNKGNFPGRFSGRQFSNSRSEMNVSTLELGDSALYLCASSLAVNSPLHFGNGTRLTVT.

In DNA, the CDR3 is TGTGCCAGCACCCAGGGAACTGAAGCTTTCTTT. Translation gives CASTQGTEAFF. The V call is TRBV6-6, the J call TRBJ1-1, with D maybe TRBD1 (5 bases). V was pared by 7 bases and J by 5 bases, with 8 bases between. Germline V gives CDR1 MNHNY, CDR2 SVGAGI (reference sequence). The CDR3 has 11 residues.

CDR3 bases: TGTGCCAGTAGTATCCGCACAAAGACCTACGAGCAGTACTTC. This encodes CASSIRTKTYEQYF. V usage is TRBV19 and J usage is TRBJ2-7; D not resolved. The CDR3 covers 14 residues. The V gene lost 3 bases and the J gene lost 2 bases, with 11 bases spanning the gap. CDR1 is LNHDA, CDR2 SQIVND, per germline (reference sequence).

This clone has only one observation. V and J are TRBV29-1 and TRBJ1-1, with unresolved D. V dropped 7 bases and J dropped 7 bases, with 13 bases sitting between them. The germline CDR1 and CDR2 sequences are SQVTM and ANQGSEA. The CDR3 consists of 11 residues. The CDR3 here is CSARLDLEAFF. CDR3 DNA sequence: TGCAGCGCCCGCCTAGACCTTGAAGCTTTCTTT.

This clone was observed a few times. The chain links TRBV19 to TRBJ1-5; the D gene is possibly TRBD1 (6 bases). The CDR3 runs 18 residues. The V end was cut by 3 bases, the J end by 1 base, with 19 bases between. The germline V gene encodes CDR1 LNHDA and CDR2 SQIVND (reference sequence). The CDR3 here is CASSMRDTFSISNQPQHF. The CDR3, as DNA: TGTGCCAGTAGTATGCGGGACACATTTTCAATCAGCAATCAGCCCCAGCATTTT.

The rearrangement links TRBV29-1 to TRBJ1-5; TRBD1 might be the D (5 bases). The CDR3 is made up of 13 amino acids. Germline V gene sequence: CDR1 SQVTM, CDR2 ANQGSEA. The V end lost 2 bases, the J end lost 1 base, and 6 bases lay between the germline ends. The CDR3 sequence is CSVEWDSNQPQHF. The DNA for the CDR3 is TGCAGCGTTGAATGGGACAGCAATCAGCCCCAGCATTTT.

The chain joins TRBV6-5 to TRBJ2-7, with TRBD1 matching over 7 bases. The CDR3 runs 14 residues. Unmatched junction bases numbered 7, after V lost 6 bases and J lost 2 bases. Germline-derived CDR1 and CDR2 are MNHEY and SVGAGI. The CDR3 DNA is TGTGCCAGCAGCCTCGGGACAGCGACCTACGAGCAGTACTTC. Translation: CASSLGTATYEQYF.

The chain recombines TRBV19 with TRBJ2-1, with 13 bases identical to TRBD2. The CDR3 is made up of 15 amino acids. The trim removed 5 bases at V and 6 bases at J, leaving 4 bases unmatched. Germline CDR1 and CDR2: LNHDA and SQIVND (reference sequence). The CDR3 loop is CASSARLAGGNEQFF. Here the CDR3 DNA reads TGTGCCAGTAGTGCCCGACTAGCGGGGGGCAATGAGCAGTTCTTC.

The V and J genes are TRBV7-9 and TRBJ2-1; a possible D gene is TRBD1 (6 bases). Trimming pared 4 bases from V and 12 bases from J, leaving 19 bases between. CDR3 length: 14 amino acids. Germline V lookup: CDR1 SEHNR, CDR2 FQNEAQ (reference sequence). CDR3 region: CASSSTDRQDGQFF. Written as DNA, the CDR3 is TGTGCCAGCAGCTCCACAGACAGACAGGATGGGCAGTTCTTC.

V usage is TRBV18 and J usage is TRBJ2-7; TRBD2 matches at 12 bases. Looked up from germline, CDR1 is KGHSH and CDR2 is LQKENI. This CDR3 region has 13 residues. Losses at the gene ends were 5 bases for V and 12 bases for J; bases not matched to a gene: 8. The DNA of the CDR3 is TGTGCCAGCTCAAACCTAGCGGGGGGGCGTCGGTACTTC. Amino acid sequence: CASSNLAGGRRYF.

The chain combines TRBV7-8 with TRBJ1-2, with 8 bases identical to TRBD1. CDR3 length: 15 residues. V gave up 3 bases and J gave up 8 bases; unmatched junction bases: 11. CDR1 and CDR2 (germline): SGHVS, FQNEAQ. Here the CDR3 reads CASSFTPLNRGGYTF. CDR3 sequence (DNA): TGTGCCAGCAGCTTTACCCCCTTGAACAGGGGGGGCTACACCTTC.

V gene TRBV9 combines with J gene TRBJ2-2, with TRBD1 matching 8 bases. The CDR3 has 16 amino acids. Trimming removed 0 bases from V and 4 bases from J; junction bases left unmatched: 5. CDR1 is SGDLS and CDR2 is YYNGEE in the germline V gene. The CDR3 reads CASSVVAGGSTGELFF. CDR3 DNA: TGTGCCAGCAGCGTAGTTGCAGGGGGCAGCACCGGGGAGCTGTTTTTT.

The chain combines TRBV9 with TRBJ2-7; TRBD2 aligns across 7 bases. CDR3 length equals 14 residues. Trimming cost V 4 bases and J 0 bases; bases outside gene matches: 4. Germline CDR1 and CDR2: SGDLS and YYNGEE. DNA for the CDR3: TGTGCCAGCAGCTCTGCTAGCGGCTCCTACGAGCAGTACTTC. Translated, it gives CASSSASGSYEQYF.

This chain's CDR3 is CASSLFGDGRPYPDTQYF. For the CDR3, the DNA is TGTGCCAGCAGCTTATTTGGCGACGGGAGGCCTTACCCAGATACGCAGTATTTT. The chain couples TRBV7-6 to TRBJ2-3; 7 bases align to TRBD2. CDR3 length: 18 amino acids. The germline gives CDR1 SGHVS, CDR2 FNYEAQ. Trimming removed 2 bases from V and 4 bases from J; junction bases left unmatched: 15.